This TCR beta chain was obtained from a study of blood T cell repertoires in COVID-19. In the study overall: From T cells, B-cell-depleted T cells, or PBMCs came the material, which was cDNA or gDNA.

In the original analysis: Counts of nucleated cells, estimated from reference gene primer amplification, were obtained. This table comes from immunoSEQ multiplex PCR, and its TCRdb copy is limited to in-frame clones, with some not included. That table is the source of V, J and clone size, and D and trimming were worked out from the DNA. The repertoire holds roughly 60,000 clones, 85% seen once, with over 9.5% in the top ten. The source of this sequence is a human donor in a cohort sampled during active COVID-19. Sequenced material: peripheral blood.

CDR3 DNA sequence: TGCAGCGTTGAAGTTCGACAGGGGGCGTACAATGAGCAGTTCTTC. Protein sequence: CSVEVRQGAYNEQFF. The chain joins TRBV29-1 to TRBJ2-1, with TRBD1 identical over 10 bases. V gave up 1 base and J gave up 4 bases; unmatched junction bases: 4. The germline CDR1 and CDR2 sequences are SQVTM and ANQGSEA. There are 15 residues in the CDR3.